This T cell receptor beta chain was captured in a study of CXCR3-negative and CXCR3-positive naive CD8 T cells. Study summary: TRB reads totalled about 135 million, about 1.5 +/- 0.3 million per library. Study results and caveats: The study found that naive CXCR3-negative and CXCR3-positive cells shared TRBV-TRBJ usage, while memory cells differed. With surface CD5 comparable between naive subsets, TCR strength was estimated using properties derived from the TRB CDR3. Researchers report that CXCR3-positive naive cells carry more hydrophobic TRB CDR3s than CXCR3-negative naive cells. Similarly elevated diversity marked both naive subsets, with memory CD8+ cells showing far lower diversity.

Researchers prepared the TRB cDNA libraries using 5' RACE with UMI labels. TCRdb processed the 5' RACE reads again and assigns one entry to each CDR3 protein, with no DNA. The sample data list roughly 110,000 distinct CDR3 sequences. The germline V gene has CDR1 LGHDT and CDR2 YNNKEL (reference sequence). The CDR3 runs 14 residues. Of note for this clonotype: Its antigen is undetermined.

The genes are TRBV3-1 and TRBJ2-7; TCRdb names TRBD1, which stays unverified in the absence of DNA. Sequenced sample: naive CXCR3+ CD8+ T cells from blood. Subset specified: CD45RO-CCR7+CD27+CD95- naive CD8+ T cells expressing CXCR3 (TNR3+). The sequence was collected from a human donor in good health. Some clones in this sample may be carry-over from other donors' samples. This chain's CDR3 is CASSQTGPPYEQYF.